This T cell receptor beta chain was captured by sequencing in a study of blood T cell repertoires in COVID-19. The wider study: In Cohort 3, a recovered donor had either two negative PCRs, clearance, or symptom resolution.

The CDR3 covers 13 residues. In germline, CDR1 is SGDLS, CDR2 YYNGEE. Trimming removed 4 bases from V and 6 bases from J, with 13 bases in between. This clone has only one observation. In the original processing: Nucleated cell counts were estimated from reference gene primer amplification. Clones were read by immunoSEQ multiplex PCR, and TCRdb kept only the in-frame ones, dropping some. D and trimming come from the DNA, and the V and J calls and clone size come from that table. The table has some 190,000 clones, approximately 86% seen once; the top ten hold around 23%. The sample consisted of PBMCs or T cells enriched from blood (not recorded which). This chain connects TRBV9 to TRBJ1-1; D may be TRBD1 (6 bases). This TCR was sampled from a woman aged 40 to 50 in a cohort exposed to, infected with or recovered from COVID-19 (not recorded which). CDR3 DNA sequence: TGTGCCAGCAGCCCTCCGGGACAACCTGAAGCTTTCTTT. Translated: CASSPPGQPEAFF.